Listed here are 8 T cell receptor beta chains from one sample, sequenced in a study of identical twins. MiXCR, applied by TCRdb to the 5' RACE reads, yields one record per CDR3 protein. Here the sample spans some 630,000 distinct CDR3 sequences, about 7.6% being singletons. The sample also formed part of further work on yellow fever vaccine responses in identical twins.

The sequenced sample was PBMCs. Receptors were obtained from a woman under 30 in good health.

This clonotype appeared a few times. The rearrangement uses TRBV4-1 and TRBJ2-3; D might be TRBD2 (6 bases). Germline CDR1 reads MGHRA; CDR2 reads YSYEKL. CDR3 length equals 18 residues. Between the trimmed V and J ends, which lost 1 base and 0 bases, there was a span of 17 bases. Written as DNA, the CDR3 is TGCGCCAGCAGCCAAGTCGGCGGGGCGAGTTTTAGCACAGATACGCAGTATTTT. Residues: CASSQVGGASFSTDTQYF.

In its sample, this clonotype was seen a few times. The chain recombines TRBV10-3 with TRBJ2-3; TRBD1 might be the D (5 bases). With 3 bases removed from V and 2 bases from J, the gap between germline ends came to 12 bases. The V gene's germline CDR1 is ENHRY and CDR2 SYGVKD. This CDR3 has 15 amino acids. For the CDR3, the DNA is TGTGCCATCAGTGATGGGCGGACAATCACAGATACGCAGTATTTT. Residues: CAISDGRTITDTQYF.

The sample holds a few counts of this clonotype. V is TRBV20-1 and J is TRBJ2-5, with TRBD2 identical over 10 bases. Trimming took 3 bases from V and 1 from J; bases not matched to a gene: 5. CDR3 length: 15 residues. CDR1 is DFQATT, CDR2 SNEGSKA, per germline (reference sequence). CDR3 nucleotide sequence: TGCAGTGCTAGTTGGGTAGCGGGAGGCCAAGAGACCCAGTACTTC. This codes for CSASWVAGGQETQYF.

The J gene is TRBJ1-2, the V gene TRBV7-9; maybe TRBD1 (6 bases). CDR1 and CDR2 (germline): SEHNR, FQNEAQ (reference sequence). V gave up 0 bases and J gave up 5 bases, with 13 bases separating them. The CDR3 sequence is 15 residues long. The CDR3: CASSLAQTGAYGYTF. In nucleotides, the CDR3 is TGTGCCAGCAGCTTAGCCCAGACAGGCGCATATGGCTACACCTTC.

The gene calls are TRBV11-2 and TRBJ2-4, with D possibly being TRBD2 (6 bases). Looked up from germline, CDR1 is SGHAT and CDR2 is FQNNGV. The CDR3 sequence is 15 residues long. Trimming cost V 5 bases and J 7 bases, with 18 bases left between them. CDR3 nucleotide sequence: TGTGCCAGCAGCCTATGGGGATCGGGGGACAACATTCAGTACTTC. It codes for CASSLWGSGDNIQYF.

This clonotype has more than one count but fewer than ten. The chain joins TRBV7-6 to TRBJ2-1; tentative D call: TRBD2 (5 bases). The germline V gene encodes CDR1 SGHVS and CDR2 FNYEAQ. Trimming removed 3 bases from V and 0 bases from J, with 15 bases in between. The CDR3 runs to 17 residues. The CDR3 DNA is TGTGCCAGCAGCTTGTTCGAGCGGTCAAGCTCCTACAATGAGCAGTTCTTC. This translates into CASSLFERSSSYNEQFF.

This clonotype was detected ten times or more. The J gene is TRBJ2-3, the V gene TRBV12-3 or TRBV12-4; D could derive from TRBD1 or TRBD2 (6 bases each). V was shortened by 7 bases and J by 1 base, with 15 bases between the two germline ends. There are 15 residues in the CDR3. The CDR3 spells CASTGSGAGTDTQYF. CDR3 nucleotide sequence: TGTGCCAGCACCGGGTCGGGGGCGGGCACAGATACGCAGTATTTT.

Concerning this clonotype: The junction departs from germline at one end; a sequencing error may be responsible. CDR3 sequence reads: CTSNWDRNNEQFF. The CDR3 bases are TGTACCAGCAACTGGGACAGAAACAATGAGCAGTTCTTC. This chain uses TRBV6-1 with TRBJ2-1; 7 nucleotides line up with TRBD1. The CDR3 consists of 13 residues. Germline CDR1 and CDR2: MNHNS and SASEGT.